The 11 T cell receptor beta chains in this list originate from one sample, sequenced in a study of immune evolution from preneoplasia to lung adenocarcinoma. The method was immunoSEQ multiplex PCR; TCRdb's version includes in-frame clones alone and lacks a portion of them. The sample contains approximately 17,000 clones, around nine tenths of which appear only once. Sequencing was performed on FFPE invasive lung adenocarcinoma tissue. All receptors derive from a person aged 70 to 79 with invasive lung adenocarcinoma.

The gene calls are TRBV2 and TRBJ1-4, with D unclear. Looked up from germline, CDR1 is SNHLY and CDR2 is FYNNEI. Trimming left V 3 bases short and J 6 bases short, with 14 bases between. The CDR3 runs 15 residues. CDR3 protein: CASSDWWEKDEKLFF. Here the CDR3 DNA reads TGTGCCAGCAGTGATTGGTGGGAGAAGGATGAAAAACTGTTTTTT.

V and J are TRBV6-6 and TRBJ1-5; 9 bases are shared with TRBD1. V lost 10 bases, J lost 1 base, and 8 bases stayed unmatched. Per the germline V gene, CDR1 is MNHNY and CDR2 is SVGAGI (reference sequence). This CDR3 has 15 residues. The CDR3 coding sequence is TGTGCCACTATACTGACAGGGGGGAGCAATCAGCCCCAGCATTTT. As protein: CATILTGGSNQPQHF.

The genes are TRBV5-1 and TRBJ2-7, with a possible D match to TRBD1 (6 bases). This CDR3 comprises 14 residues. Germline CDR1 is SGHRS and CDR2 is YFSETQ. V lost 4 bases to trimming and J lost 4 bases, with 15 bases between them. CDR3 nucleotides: TGCGCCAGCAGCCAACAGGGTCCCTGGTACGAGCAGTACTTC. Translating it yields CASSQQGPWYEQYF.

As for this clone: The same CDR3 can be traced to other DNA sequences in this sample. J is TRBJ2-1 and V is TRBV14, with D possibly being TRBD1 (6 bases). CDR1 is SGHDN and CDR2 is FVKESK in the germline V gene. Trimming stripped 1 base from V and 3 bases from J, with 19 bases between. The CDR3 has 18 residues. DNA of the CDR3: TGTGCCAGCAGCCAAGGGGTACTCCCGCAGGGGTTCTACAATGAGCAGTTCTTC. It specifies CASSQGVLPQGFYNEQFF.

The CDR3 sequence is CASSKDTGELFF. The CDR3 region has the DNA TGTGCCAGCAGCAAGGACACCGGGGAGCTGTTTTTT. The chain uses TRBV28 and TRBJ2-2; D uncertain. The CDR3 extends over 12 amino acids. CDR1 is MDHEN, CDR2 SYDVKM, per germline. The V end was cut by 6 bases, the J end by 3 bases, with 5 bases between. The entire variable domain, with the rest obtained from reference TRBV28 and TRBJ2-2, is as follows: DVKVTQSSRYLVKRTGEKVFLECVQDMDHENMFWYRQDPGLGLRLIYFSYDVKMKEKGDIPEGYSVSREKKERFSLILESASTNQTSMYLCASSKDTGELFFGEGSRLTVL.

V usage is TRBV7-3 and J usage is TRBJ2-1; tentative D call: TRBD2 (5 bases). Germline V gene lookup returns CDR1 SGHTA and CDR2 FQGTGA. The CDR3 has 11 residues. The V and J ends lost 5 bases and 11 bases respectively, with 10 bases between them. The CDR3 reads CASSPAEKQFF. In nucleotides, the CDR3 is TGTGCCAGCAGCCCAGCGGAAAAGCAGTTCTTC.

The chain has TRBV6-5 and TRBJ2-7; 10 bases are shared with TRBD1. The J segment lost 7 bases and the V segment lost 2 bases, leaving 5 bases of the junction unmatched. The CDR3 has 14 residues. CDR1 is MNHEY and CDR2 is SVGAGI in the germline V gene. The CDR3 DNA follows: TGTGCCAGCAGTTACCATGGACAGGGGGTTGAGCAGTACTTC. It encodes CASSYHGQGVEQYF.

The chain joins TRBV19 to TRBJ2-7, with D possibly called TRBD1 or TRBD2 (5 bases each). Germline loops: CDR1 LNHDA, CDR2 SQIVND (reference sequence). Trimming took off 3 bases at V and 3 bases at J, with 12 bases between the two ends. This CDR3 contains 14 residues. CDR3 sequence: CASSIRGDGYEQYF. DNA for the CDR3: TGTGCCAGTAGTATTCGAGGGGATGGCTACGAGCAGTACTTC.

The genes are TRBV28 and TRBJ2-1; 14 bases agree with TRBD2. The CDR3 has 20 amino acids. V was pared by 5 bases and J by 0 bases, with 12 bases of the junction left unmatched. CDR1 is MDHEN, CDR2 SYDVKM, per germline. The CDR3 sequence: CASSHTGLAGGLSSYNEQFF. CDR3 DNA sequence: TGTGCCAGCAGTCACACCGGACTAGCGGGGGGCCTTAGCTCCTACAATGAGCAGTTCTTC.

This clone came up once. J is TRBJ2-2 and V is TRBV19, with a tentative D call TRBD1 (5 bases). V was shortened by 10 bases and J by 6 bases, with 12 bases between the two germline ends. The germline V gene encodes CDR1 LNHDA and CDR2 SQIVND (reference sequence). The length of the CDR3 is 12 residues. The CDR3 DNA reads TGTGCCACCCTTAGGGGTGCCGGGGAGCTGTTTTTT. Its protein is CATLRGAGELFF.

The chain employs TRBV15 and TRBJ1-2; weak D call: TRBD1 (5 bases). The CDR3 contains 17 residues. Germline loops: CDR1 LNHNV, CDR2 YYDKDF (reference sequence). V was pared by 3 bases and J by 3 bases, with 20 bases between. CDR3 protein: CATSSGTKGSRDYGYTF. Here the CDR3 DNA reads TGTGCCACCAGCAGTGGGACCAAGGGGAGTCGGGACTATGGCTACACCTTC.